The present TCR beta chain was sequenced within a study of T-cell memory formation after mild COVID-19. Points from the study as a whole: Among contracting clones, CD4+ were mainly CM/EM and CD8+ enriched in EMRA. Certain responding clones were present in pre-infection memory, suggesting participation of cross-reactive memory. Whereas later expanders leaned CD4+, clones contracting day 15 to 85 showed a balanced CD4/CD8 makeup.

TCRdb redid the calling of the 5' RACE reads with MiXCR, one entry per CDR3 protein. The table shows tens of thousands of distinct CDR3 sequences, with about 15% occurring only once. V lost 5 bases and J 1 base, leaving 23 bases between the germline ends. The CDR3 has 18 residues. The germline V gene encodes CDR1 MNHEY and CDR2 SVGEGT. This clonotype has only a few counts. The antigen remains unidentified. Input material: PBMCs or a T cell subset sorted from them (not recorded which). The origin of this receptor is a man between 18 and 29 years old who had mild COVID-19 (a few samples of this study predate the infection). Cell type and time point are not known. This chain links TRBV6-2 or TRBV6-3 with TRBJ1-1; the D gene is possibly TRBD1 (5 bases). The CDR3, as DNA: TGTGCCAGCAGTGCTCAACTTCTAAGGGGCGAGGGGAACACTGAAGCTTTCTTT. It translates to CASSAQLLRGEGNTEAFF.